This T cell receptor (beta chain) was documented in a study of cytomegalovirus exposure and HLA in healthy donors (dated by TCRdb to 2016 to 2017). Background on the whole study: According to a later analysis, the 120 or so validation repertoires were produced on the same platform as the roughly 720 repertoires of the first cohort. The study combined high-throughput TCR immunosequencing, statistical association of individual TCRs with disease status, and machine learning to predict cytomegalovirus infection status. Besides the first cohort of approximately 670 subjects, a separate validation cohort made up of over 95 different subjects was used. The aim of the study was to test whether cataloging public T cell receptors could identify signatures of past pathogen exposure. Here is what the overall study found, with its caveats: According to the authors, the approach could potentially be generalized to other disease states and immunological phenotypes. A later analysis had no HLA typing for the validation cohort, so co-occurrence there was scored across all 130 or so repertoires. In both the original and validation cohorts, the classifier was reported to diagnose cytomegalovirus status with high specificity and sensitivity. Across donors, most TCR sequences were observed very rarely, whereas some public TCRs were present in many individuals. Of the cluster scores, 85% to 95% were above 0 in a later analysis, which found that TCRs clustered in the first cohort also tended to co-occur in the roughly 130 validation repertoires. The study listed 150 to 200 TCR beta chains as associated with cytomegalovirus. In vitro tests confirmed that a few of the cytomegalovirus-associated TCR beta chains recognize cytomegalovirus antigens.

The library was prepared using the immunoSEQ multiplex PCR assay. Regarding the original processing steps: A statistical classification framework was built to diagnose cytomegalovirus status from the catalog of TCR beta chain sequences. What TCRdb holds here is the immuneACCESS table cut down to in-frame rearrangements. Part of the clones is not present; checked against another copy, under half of the missing clones reflect an unresolved V gene, and the others are unexplained. V and J calls and clone size follow that table, whereas D and trimming were derived from the DNA. In this sample the table shows 90,000 to 100,000 clones, about 88% of which occur a single time. Clones ranked in the top ten supply around 6% of the sample. The donors belonged to the validation cohort of under 150 subjects, which was separate from the approximately 700-subject first cohort. This clone has a single count. No antigen is known for it. The sample holds no much larger clone one base away, and base qualities are not on file.

According to the germline V gene (reference sequence), CDR1 reads LNHDA and CDR2 reads SQIVND. Ends trimmed: V by 3 bases, J by 2 bases; bases unmatched to a gene: 1. From cysteine to phenylalanine, the CDR3 is 14 amino acids long. CDR3 DNA only is kept here, 42 bases in frame from base 1. The specimen was PBMCs. The clonotype was recovered from a man younger than 35 in good health and CMV-seropositive. The chain is made from TRBV19 and TRBJ2-1; TRBD1 aligns with 7 central bases. The CDR3 has the sequence CASSIQGAYNEQFF. The sequence in DNA is TGTGCCAGTAGTATTCAGGGGGCCTACAATGAGCAGTTCTTC.